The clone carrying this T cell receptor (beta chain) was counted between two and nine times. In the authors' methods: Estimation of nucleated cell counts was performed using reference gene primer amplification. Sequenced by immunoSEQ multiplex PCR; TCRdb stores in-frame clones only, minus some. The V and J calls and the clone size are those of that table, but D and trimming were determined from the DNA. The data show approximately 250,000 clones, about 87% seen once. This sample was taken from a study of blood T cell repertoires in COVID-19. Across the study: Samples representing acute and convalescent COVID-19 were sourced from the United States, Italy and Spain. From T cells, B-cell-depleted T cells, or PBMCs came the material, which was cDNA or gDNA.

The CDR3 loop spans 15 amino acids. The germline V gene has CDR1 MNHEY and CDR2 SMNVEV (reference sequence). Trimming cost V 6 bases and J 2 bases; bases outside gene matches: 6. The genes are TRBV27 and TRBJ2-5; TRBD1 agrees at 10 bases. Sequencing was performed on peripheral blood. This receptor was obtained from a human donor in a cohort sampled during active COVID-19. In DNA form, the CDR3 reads TGTGCCAGCAGATATTGGACAGGGGGTCAAGAGACCCAGTACTTC. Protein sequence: CASRYWTGGQETQYF.